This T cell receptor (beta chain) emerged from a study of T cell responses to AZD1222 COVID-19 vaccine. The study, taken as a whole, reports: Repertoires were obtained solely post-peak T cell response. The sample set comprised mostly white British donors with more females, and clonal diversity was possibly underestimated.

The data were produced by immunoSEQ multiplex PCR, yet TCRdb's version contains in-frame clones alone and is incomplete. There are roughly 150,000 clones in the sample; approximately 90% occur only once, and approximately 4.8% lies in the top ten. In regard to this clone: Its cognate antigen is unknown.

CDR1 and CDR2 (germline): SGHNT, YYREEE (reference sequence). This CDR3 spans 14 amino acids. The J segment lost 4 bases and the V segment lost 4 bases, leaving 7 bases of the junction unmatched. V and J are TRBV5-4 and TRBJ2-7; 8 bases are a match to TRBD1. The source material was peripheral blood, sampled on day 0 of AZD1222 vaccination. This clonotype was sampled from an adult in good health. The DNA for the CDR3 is TGTGCCAGCAGCCACACGGACAGGGCGTACGAGCAGTACTTC. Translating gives CASSHTDRAYEQYF.